The sequence of this TCR beta chain was determined in a study of blood T cell repertoires in COVID-19. Study at large: Material from acute and convalescent COVID-19 was sourced from the United States, Italy and Spain. Sources were T cells, B-cell-depleted T cells, or PBMCs; the material itself was cDNA or gDNA.

Authors' methods: How many nucleated cells were present was estimated from reference gene primer amplification. The repertoire was sequenced with immunoSEQ multiplex PCR; TCRdb's copy has only in-frame clones and lacks some. Clone size and the V and J calls come from that table; the DNA yielded D and trimming. The sample contains about 110,000 clones, 75% to 85% of which appear only once. This clonotype originated in a woman aged 55-70 years with acute or convalescent COVID-19. The sample taken for sequencing was peripheral blood.

The DNA for the CDR3 is TGTGCCAGCAGCCTCGACAGGGATCTATACGAGCAGTACTTC. This sequence encodes CASSLDRDLYEQYF. The rearrangement links TRBV6-5 to TRBJ2-7; 7 positions match TRBD1. With 6 bases clipped from V and 4 bases from J, the junction kept 9 bases outside the gene matches. CDR1 and CDR2 (germline): MNHEY, SVGAGI. CDR3 length: 14 residues.